Listed below are T cell receptor beta chains from one sample, sequenced in a study of cytomegalovirus exposure and HLA in healthy donors. Clones were read by immunoSEQ multiplex PCR, and TCRdb kept only the in-frame ones, dropping some. Found here are 160,000 or so clones, roughly 77% of them singletons; the top ten hold under 5.5%. The sequenced sample consisted of PBMCs. These receptors all come from a man aged 18 to 29 in good health and CMV-seropositive. Each CDR3 is given with its conserved first and last residue. A D gene is named only where the DNA matches it firmly. Some rows have no size entry. The others give once, few or many, or a class for an expanded clone.

.,TRBV19,TRBD2,15,TRBJ2-5,CASSISSGPQETQYF,TGTGCCAGTAGTATCTCTAGCGGGCCCCAAGAGACCCAGTACTTC
many,TRBV4-2,.,16,TRBJ1-1,CASSQGLGGGEVLAFF,TGTGCCAGCAGCCAAGGCCTGGGGGGAGGTGAAGTTCTAGCTTTCTTT
once,TRBV11-3,.,16,TRBJ2-1,CASSPPAGSSYNEQFF,TGTGCCAGCAGCCCCCCCGCGGGAAGCTCCTACAATGAGCAGTTCTTC
.,TRBV15,.,17,TRBJ2-3,CATSSVTGSPSTDTQYF,TGTGCCACCAGCAGCGTTACAGGCTCCCCCAGCACAGATACGCAGTATTTT
.,TRBV6-1,.,15,TRBJ2-3,CASSEGGHITDTQYF,TGTGCCAGCAGTGAAGGAGGACATATCACAGATACGCAGTATTTT
few,TRBV5-6,.,13,TRBJ1-1,CASSYAMNTEAFF,TGTGCCAGCAGTTATGCTATGAACACTGAAGCTTTCTTT
few,TRBV18,.,15,TRBJ2-2,CASQKQGANTGELFF,TGTGCCAGCCAAAAACAGGGCGCGAACACCGGGGAGCTGTTTTTT
.,TRBV28,TRBD1,14,TRBJ1-1,CASSFDRGQTEAFF,TGTGCCAGCAGTTTTGACAGGGGGCAGACTGAAGCTTTCTTT
.,TRBV30,.,17,TRBJ1-3,CASNTQGSSSSGNTIYF,TGTGCCTCAAACACCCAGGGGTCTTCTTCCTCTGGAAACACCATATATTTT
.,TRBV19,.,13,TRBJ1-1,CATFWGGATEAFF,TGTGCCACTTTTTGGGGGGGCGCGACTGAAGCTTTCTTT
.,TRBV28,.,11,TRBJ2-4,CASSFTYIQYF,TGTGCCAGCAGTTTCACTTACATTCAGTACTTC
.,TRBV6-5,.,14,TRBJ2-3,CASTPAGGTDTQYF,TGTGCCAGCACCCCGGCGGGCGGCACAGATACGCAGTATTTT
few,TRBV30,.,15,TRBJ2-1,CAWSTIPSSYNEQFF,TGTGCCTGGAGCACGATACCCAGCTCCTACAATGAGCAGTTCTTC
.,TRBV29-1,.,13,TRBJ2-2,CSVGHGGTGELFF,TGCAGCGTTGGACATGGTGGCACCGGGGAGCTGTTTTTT
.,TRBV27,.,13,TRBJ2-2,CASSFPSTGELFF,TGTGCCAGCAGTTTCCCGTCCACCGGGGAGCTGTTTTTT
few,TRBV28,.,16,TRBJ1-4,CASSQLKTSPNEKLFF,TGTGCCAGCAGCCAACTGAAGACAAGTCCGAATGAAAAACTGTTTTTT
.,TRBV7-6,.,12,TRBJ1-4,CASSSNYEKLFF,TGTGCCAGCAGCTCTAATTATGAAAAACTGTTTTTT
.,TRBV7-9,.,15,TRBJ1-1,CASSSLGGASTEAFF,TGTGCCAGCAGTTCCCTTGGGGGGGCGTCCACTGAAGCTTTCTTT
.,TRBV28,.,13,TRBJ1-2,CASSLVPSRGYTF,TGTGCCAGCAGTTTAGTTCCTTCCCGGGGCTACACCTTC
.,TRBV19,TRBD1,13,TRBJ2-1,CASRGQGYNEQFF,TGTGCCAGCAGGGGACAGGGTTACAATGAGCAGTTCTTC